Below are 21 T cell receptor beta chains sequenced from a single sample in a study of early T cells in non-severe SARS-CoV-2 infection. MiXCR was run by TCRdb on the 5' RACE reads, yielding one entry per CDR3 protein. The profile shows tens of thousands of distinct CDR3 sequences, roughly 16% of them singletons. The sample taken for sequencing was whole blood. The receptors stem from an adult who was a healthcare worker with PCR-confirmed SARS-CoV-2 infection or an uninfected control (not recorded which).

The chain has TRBV4-1 and TRBJ2-3, with D perhaps being TRBD1 or TRBD2 (5 bases each). This CDR3 region has 14 residues. Germline CDR1 is MGHRA and CDR2 is YSYEKL. Trimming removed 7 bases from V and 4 bases from J, with 15 bases in between. CDR3 nucleotide sequence: TGCGCCAGCAACCCGGGGCTGGGGGCAGATACGCAGTATTTT. This translates into CASNPGLGADTQYF.

Only one count was recorded for this clonotype. The chain employs TRBV20-1 and TRBJ2-3; D not resolved. Per the germline V gene, CDR1 is DFQATT and CDR2 is SNEGSKA (reference sequence). Trimming cost V 1 base and J 3 bases, with 8 bases left between them. The CDR3 is 13 amino acids. The CDR3 nucleotides read TGCAGTGCTAGAGGGCTAGTGACAGATACGCAGTATTTT. Translating it yields CSARGLVTDTQYF.

The sample holds a few counts of this clonotype. The chain joins TRBV4-3 to TRBJ1-4, with D maybe TRBD1 (5 bases). The CDR3 length is 14 residues. From germline, CDR1 is LGHNA and CDR2 YSLEER. V was cut by 3 bases and J by 5 bases, with 10 bases left in between. CDR3 coding DNA: TGCGCCAGCAGCCAGAGACAGACAAATGAAAAACTGTTTTTT. Protein: CASSQRQTNEKLFF.

The CDR3 DNA follows: TGCAGTGCTAGAGATGGGGACAGGGACACTGAAGCTTTCTTT. Its translation is CSARDGDRDTEAFF. The rearrangement uses TRBV20-1 and TRBJ1-1; 9 bases line up with TRBD1. Germline V lookup: CDR1 DFQATT, CDR2 SNEGSKA (reference sequence). Trimming removed 0 bases from V and 3 bases from J; junction bases left unmatched: 2. This CDR3 comprises 14 residues.

There are many counts of this clonotype. The chain carries TRBV7-3 and TRBJ2-3; 7 bases map to TRBD2. V shed 6 bases and J 1 base; nucleotides not matched to a gene: 4. Germline V gene lookup returns CDR1 SGHTA and CDR2 FQGTGA. CDR3 length equals 14 residues. This chain's CDR3 is CASSRAGGTDTQYF. The CDR3, as DNA: TGTGCCAGCAGTCGCGCGGGAGGCACAGATACGCAGTATTTT.

V and J are TRBV7-2 and TRBJ2-7; possible D gene TRBD1, 5 bases. V lost 5 bases and J lost 2, with 16 bases in between. Germline V gene data show CDR1 as SGHTA and CDR2 as FQGNSA. CDR3 length equals 15 residues. The CDR3 DNA is TGTGCCAGCAGCCTCAGGGAAGGAGTCGCCTACGAGCAGTACTTC. This codes for CASSLREGVAYEQYF.

This clonotype has ten or more counts. At one end, the junction sequence differs from germline, possibly due to a read error. This sequence joins TRBV6-6 and TRBJ1-2; 9 nucleotides match TRBD1. This CDR3 has 15 residues. Germline V gene sequence: CDR1 MNHNY, CDR2 SVGAGI (reference sequence). The CDR3 sequence: CASSYWDRVNCGYTF. CDR3 coding DNA: TGTGCCAGCAGTTACTGGGACAGGGTGAACTGTGGCTACACCTTC.

This clonotype turned up a few times. This sequence joins TRBV20-1 and TRBJ1-5; 8 bases are a match to TRBD1. CDR1 is DFQATT and CDR2 is SNEGSKA in the germline V gene (reference sequence). The CDR3 has 14 amino acids. Trimming took 6 bases from V and 0 from J; bases not matched to a gene: 4. CDR3 in amino acids: CSAYRGYSNQPQHF. Here the CDR3 DNA reads TGCAGTGCGTACAGGGGGTATAGCAATCAGCCCCAGCATTTT.

This chain joins TRBV20-1 and TRBJ2-3; D call uncertain. The germline CDR1 and CDR2 sequences are DFQATT and SNEGSKA (reference sequence). There are 16 residues in the CDR3. V was pared by 0 bases and J by 0 bases, with 13 bases between. The CDR3 reads CSARDLTGPSTDTQYF. CDR3 DNA sequence: TGCAGTGCTAGAGATCTTACGGGTCCTAGCACAGATACGCAGTATTTT.

CDR3 coding DNA: TGTGCCAGCAGAGGAACAGGGGGCAGTGGCTACACCTTC. Amino acid sequence: CASRGTGGSGYTF. The chain couples TRBV28 to TRBJ1-2, with 9 positions matching TRBD1. V shed 6 bases, J shed 7 bases, and the junction held 6 bases outside the gene matches. Germline V gives CDR1 MDHEN, CDR2 SYDVKM. The length of the CDR3 is 13 residues.

The rearrangement uses TRBV4-1 and TRBJ2-5; the match to TRBD1 covers 8 bases. In germline, CDR1 is MGHRA, CDR2 YSYEKL. The CDR3 spans 14 residues. After removal of 4 bases from V and 5 bases from J, the junction contained 6 bases not matched to a gene. For the CDR3, the DNA is TGCGCCAGCAGCCCCGGACAGGGAGTGGAGACCCAGTACTTC. It translates to CASSPGQGVETQYF.

This clonotype came up many times. This sequence joins TRBV4-3 and TRBJ2-7; D is tentatively TRBD1 or TRBD2 (5 bases each). V gave up 0 bases and J gave up 5 bases, with 5 bases separating them. CDR1 and CDR2 from the germline V gene are LGHNA and YSLEER. CDR3 size: 12 residues. The CDR3 sequence is CASSQEGDEQYF. The CDR3 DNA reads as TGCGCCAGCAGCCAAGAGGGGGACGAGCAGTACTTC.

The chain joins TRBV4-1 to TRBJ1-5, with unresolved D. Germline assignment: CDR1 MGHRA and CDR2 YSYEKL. V was trimmed by 0 bases and J by 2 bases, leaving 11 bases between them. The CDR3 has 16 residues. The CDR3, as DNA: TGCGCCAGCAGCCAAGATGGGAATACAGGCAATCAGCCCCAGCATTTT. Residues: CASSQDGNTGNQPQHF.

V gene TRBV20-1 combines with J gene TRBJ1-6; 11 bases map to TRBD1. In germline, CDR1 is DFQATT, CDR2 SNEGSKA (reference sequence). J was trimmed by 7 bases and V by 5 bases; bases with no gene match: 7. This CDR3 is built from 15 residues. CDR3 amino acids: CSAVFGTGGNSPLHF. As DNA, the CDR3 is TGCAGTGCTGTTTTCGGGACAGGGGGAAATTCACCCCTCCACTTT.

This clonotype was seen many times. The chain joins TRBV11-2 to TRBJ2-3; perhaps TRBD1 as D (5 bases). V was shortened by 4 bases and J by 0 bases, with 11 bases between the two germline ends. Germline CDR1 is SGHAT and CDR2 is FQNNGV. The CDR3 sequence is 15 residues long. In DNA form, the CDR3 reads TGTGCCAGCAGCTGGCAGGGCACTAGCACAGATACGCAGTATTTT. Translated, it gives CASSWQGTSTDTQYF.

V and J are TRBV20-1 and TRBJ2-5; D is possibly TRBD1 or TRBD2 (5 bases each). Germline CDR1 is DFQATT and CDR2 is SNEGSKA (reference sequence). V lost 3 bases to trimming and J lost 7 bases, with 24 bases between them. This CDR3 spans 16 amino acids. CDR3 region: CSARVRSGTQVGTQYF. CDR3 DNA sequence: TGCAGTGCTAGGGTGAGGTCCGGGACCCAAGTCGGGACCCAGTACTTC.

This clonotype has at least ten counts. The chain employs TRBV9 and TRBJ2-2; D remains unclear. The germline CDR1 and CDR2 sequences are SGDLS and YYNGEE. The CDR3 runs 12 residues. The V end lost 0 bases, the J end lost 6 bases, and 3 bases lay between the germline ends. For the CDR3, the DNA is TGTGCCAGCAGCGTAGCGGCCGGGGAGCTGTTTTTT. Translated, it gives CASSVAAGELFF.

This clonotype occurred a few times. The J gene is TRBJ2-5, the V gene TRBV5-1; 10 bases fit TRBD1. This CDR3 region has 14 residues. Looked up from germline, CDR1 is SGHRS and CDR2 is YFSETQ. The V gene end was trimmed by 4 bases and the J gene end by 5 bases; junction bases not matched to a gene: 5. The chain's CDR3 is CASSAGQGMETQYF. The DNA for the CDR3 is TGCGCCAGCAGCGCGGGACAGGGGATGGAGACCCAGTACTTC.

The rearrangement joins TRBV4-2 to TRBJ2-1; no clear D. CDR3 length: 15 amino acids. The V end lost 8 bases, the J end lost 4 bases, and 18 bases lay between the germline ends. In germline, CDR1 is LGHNA, CDR2 YNFKEQ. For the CDR3, the DNA is TGTGCCAGCCGGGCTGGGCTGGGATTATACAATGAGCAGTTCTTC. This translates into CASRAGLGLYNEQFF.

Ten or more counts support this clonotype. The rearrangement uses TRBV18 and TRBJ1-6; TRBD1 agrees at 7 bases. The CDR3 is 14 amino acids. Germline-derived CDR1 and CDR2 are KGHSH and LQKENI. The V segment lost 3 bases and the J segment 10 bases; nucleotides outside the gene matches: 6. The CDR3 region has the DNA TGTGCCAGCTCACCTACAGGGGAAAGATCACCCCTCCACTTT. This encodes CASSPTGERSPLHF.

This clonotype was seen ten or more times. For the CDR3, the DNA is TGTGCCACCCTAAAGGTTCCCCTGGGATGGATAAGCTCTGGGGCCAACGTCCTGACTTTC. Encoded protein: CATLKVPLGWISSGANVLTF. The V and J genes are TRBV6-5 and TRBJ2-6; D uncertain. The CDR3 length is 20 residues. Looked up from germline, CDR1 is MNHEY and CDR2 is SVGAGI. V was trimmed by 10 bases and J by 0 bases, leaving 28 bases between them.